Listed below are T cell receptor beta chains from one sample, sequenced in a study of shared clonotypes between healthy human individuals. TCRdb's copy holds only in-frame clones and misses some; the assay was immunoSEQ multiplex PCR. The data contain millions of clones, about 95% of them seen just once; the ten biggest clones take up around 1.1%. Sequenced input: naive CD8+ T cells sorted from blood. The source of these receptors is a man aged 18-30 years in good health. Each CDR3 is given with its conserved first and last residue. Fields, in order: D gene, J gene, clone size, V gene, CDR3 protein, CDR3 DNA. D genes are given only for firm matches. Not every row has a clone size; where given, it reads once, few, many or a size class.

NA	TRBJ1-4	NA	TRBV7-9	CASSQSPSEGVNEKLFF	TGTGCCAGCAGCCAAAGTCCCTCGGAGGGGGTTAATGAAAAACTGTTTTTT
NA	TRBJ2-7	NA	TRBV4-1	CASSQAKSSYEQYF	TGCGCCAGCAGCCAAGCGAAGAGCTCCTACGAGCAGTACTTC
NA	TRBJ1-1	NA	TRBV10-2	CASRDVEAFF	TGCGCCAGCAGGGATGTAGAAGCTTTCTTT
TRBD1	TRBJ1-5	few	TRBV7-2	CASSQRTGGWDQPQHF	TGTGCCAGCAGCCAGCGGACAGGGGGCTGGGATCAGCCCCAGCATTTT
NA	TRBJ1-2	NA	TRBV9	CASSAPRGAETSGYTF	TGTGCCAGCAGCGCTCCTCGGGGGGCTGAGACTAGCGGCTACACCTTC
TRBD1	TRBJ2-7	NA	TRBV7-9	CASSSLPGQGLRGAYF	TGTGCCAGCAGCTCTCTCCCGGGACAGGGCCTACGAGGGGCGTACTTC
NA	TRBJ2-7	NA	TRBV5-4	CASSLDGLTYEQYF	TGTGCCAGCAGCTTGGACGGATTGACCTACGAGCAGTACTTC
TRBD1	TRBJ2-5	NA	TRBV13	CASSTDRGWETQYF	TGTGCCAGCAGCACCGACAGGGGCTGGGAGACCCAGTACTTC
NA	TRBJ2-7	NA	TRBV14	CASSQAVYEQYF	TGTGCCAGCAGCCAAGCCGTCTACGAGCAGTACTTC
TRBD1	TRBJ1-4	NA	TRBV29-1	CSGGGTENEKLFF	TGCAGCGGCGGAGGGACAGAGAATGAAAAACTGTTTTTT
NA	TRBJ2-7	NA	TRBV10-3	CAISEGGSEQYF	TGTGCCATCAGTGAAGGCGGGTCCGAGCAGTACTTC
NA	TRBJ1-1	once	TRBV6-5	CASSPPGSTEAFF	TGTGCCAGCAGCCCCCCCGGGAGCACTGAAGCTTTCTTT
NA	TRBJ2-3	NA	TRBV11-2	CASSSGIGLEAQYF	TGTGCCAGCAGCTCAGGTATCGGGTTGGAGGCACAGTATTTT
NA	TRBJ2-7	NA	TRBV5-6	CASSLYSYEQYF	TGTGCCAGCAGCCTTTATTCCTACGAGCAGTACTTC
NA	TRBJ2-7	NA	TRBV9	CASSQESHFSYEQYF	TGTGCCAGCAGCCAAGAAAGCCATTTCTCCTACGAGCAGTACTTC
TRBD1	TRBJ1-1	NA	TRBV11-1	CASSLYGTGVVNTEAFF	TGTGCCAGCAGCTTATACGGGACAGGGGTGGTAAACACTGAAGCTTTCTTT
NA	TRBJ1-1	NA	TRBV25-1	CASSESGFLNTEAFF	TGTGCCAGCAGTGAATCGGGGTTCTTGAACACTGAAGCTTTCTTT
TRBD1	TRBJ1-2	NA	TRBV5-4	CASSSDRQGAGGYTF	TGCGCCAGCAGCTCGGATCGACAGGGGGCTGGAGGCTACACCTTC
NA	TRBJ1-2	NA	TRBV5-4	CASSFTGPSSYGYTF	TGTGCCAGCAGCTTCACAGGGCCATCGAGCTATGGCTACACCTTC
NA	TRBJ2-1	NA	TRBV7-9	CASSLVGLAVVNEQFF	TGTGCCAGCAGCTTAGTAGGGTTAGCGGTAGTCAATGAGCAGTTCTTC
NA	TRBJ2-5	NA	TRBV30	CAWSMGETQYF	TGTGCCTGGAGTATGGGGGAGACCCAGTACTTC
NA	TRBJ2-7	NA	TRBV29-1	CSVRGTDYEQYF	TGCAGCGTCCGCGGGACTGACTACGAGCAGTACTTC
TRBD2	TRBJ2-3	NA	TRBV7-8	CASSLDERESGADTQYF	TGTGCCAGCAGCTTAGATGAGCGGGAGTCAGGAGCAGATACGCAGTATTTT
NA	TRBJ1-5	NA	TRBV2	CASSETVNSNQPQHF	TGTGCCAGCAGTGAGACAGTTAATAGCAATCAGCCCCAGCATTTT
TRBD2	TRBJ2-1	NA	TRBV29-1	CSVERRGDSYNEQFF	TGCAGCGTTGAACGGCGGGGGGACTCCTACAATGAGCAGTTCTTC
NA	TRBJ1-1	NA	TRBV7-9	CASRQEGSGTEAFF	TGTGCCAGCAGGCAAGAAGGGAGCGGGACTGAAGCTTTCTTT
NA	TRBJ2-3	NA	TRBV2	CASSPWGTDTQYF	TGTGCCAGCAGTCCGTGGGGAACAGATACGCAGTATTTT
TRBD1	TRBJ1-1	NA	TRBV10-3	CAISEFGQGLTTEAFF	TGTGCCATCAGTGAGTTCGGACAGGGGTTGACCACTGAAGCTTTCTTT
NA	TRBJ1-5	NA	TRBV5-6	CASSFRDHNQPQHF	TGTGCCAGCAGCTTCAGGGACCACAATCAGCCCCAGCATTTT
NA	TRBJ2-5	NA	TRBV5-1	CASSRSGQLETQYF	TGCGCCAGCAGCCGGAGTGGGCAGCTAGAGACCCAGTACTTC
TRBD2	TRBJ2-3	NA	TRBV4-1	CASSLTSGGARDTQYF	TGCGCCAGCAGCCTCACTAGCGGGGGGGCTAGAGATACGCAGTATTTT
NA	TRBJ2-1	NA	TRBV20-1	CSATWDEQFF	TGCAGTGCTACCTGGGATGAGCAGTTCTTC
NA	TRBJ2-3	NA	TRBV5-1	CASSLLEQTSTDTQYF	TGCGCCAGCAGCTTGTTAGAACAGACATCCACAGATACGCAGTATTTT
NA	TRBJ2-1	NA	TRBV27	CASSLRVGRNNEQFF	TGTGCCAGCAGTCTTCGGGTCGGCAGGAACAATGAGCAGTTCTTC
NA	TRBJ2-3	NA	TRBV2	CASSGSSSETQYF	TGTGCCAGCAGTGGTTCTAGTTCAGAAACGCAGTATTTT
TRBD2	TRBJ2-5	NA	TRBV4-3	CASSQDRFLAGEETQYF	TGCGCCAGCAGCCAAGATCGGTTTCTAGCGGGAGAAGAGACCCAGTACTTC
NA	TRBJ2-2	NA	TRBV9	CASSVQGAGELFF	TGTGCCAGCAGCGTACAGGGTGCCGGGGAGCTGTTTTTT
NA	TRBJ2-5	NA	TRBV2	CASREDSRETQYF	TGTGCCAGCAGGGAAGACAGTCGAGAGACCCAGTACTTC
NA	TRBJ1-1	NA	TRBV9	CASSVGGFSMNTEAFF	TGTGCCAGCAGCGTAGGAGGCTTTTCTATGAACACTGAAGCTTTCTTT
TRBD2	TRBJ2-1	NA	TRBV9	CASSAGGPNNEQFF	TGTGCCAGCAGCGCGGGAGGACCAAACAATGAGCAGTTCTTC
NA	TRBJ2-2	NA	TRBV15	CATSRERVGYAGELFF	TGTGCCACCAGCAGAGAAAGGGTGGGGTACGCCGGGGAGCTGTTTTTT
TRBD2	TRBJ2-1	NA	TRBV6-7	CASGAKAASGGINEQFF	TGTGCCAGCGGGGCTAAGGCGGCTAGCGGGGGTATCAATGAGCAGTTCTTC
NA	TRBJ2-5	NA	TRBV27	CASSNGGPETQYF	TGTGCCAGCAGTAATGGCGGCCCAGAGACCCAGTACTTC
NA	TRBJ2-3	NA	TRBV27	CASSSGQAYTDTQYF	TGTGCCAGCAGTTCTGGCCAGGCCTACACAGATACGCAGTATTTT
NA	TRBJ2-2	NA	TRBV28	CASSLWPGGTGELFF	TGTGCCAGCAGTTTATGGCCAGGCGGCACCGGGGAGCTGTTTTTT
NA	TRBJ2-5	NA	TRBV7-6	CASSGHRYQETQYF	TGTGCCAGCAGCGGACACCGGTACCAAGAGACCCAGTACTTC
TRBD1	TRBJ1-5	NA	TRBV6-5	CASRRDRDNNQPQHF	TGTGCCAGCAGACGGGACAGGGACAACAATCAGCCCCAGCATTTT
NA	TRBJ1-4	once	TRBV27	CASSTTYNEKLFF	TGTGCCAGCAGTACGACTTATAATGAAAAACTGTTTTTT
NA	TRBJ1-5	NA	TRBV7-9	CASSLDGEQPQHF	TGTGCCAGCAGCTTAGATGGGGAACAGCCCCAGCATTTT
NA	TRBJ2-1	NA	TRBV28	CASSFEVHEQFF	TGTGCCAGCAGTTTCGAGGTTCATGAGCAGTTCTTC
TRBD2	TRBJ2-3	NA	TRBV7-2	CASSPWTSGGAHTQYF	TGTGCCAGCAGCCCCTGGACTAGCGGGGGGGCCCATACGCAGTATTTT
NA	TRBJ1-4	NA	TRBV7-9	CASSFPRREDNEKLFF	TGTGCCAGCAGCTTCCCTAGGCGGGAGGATAATGAAAAACTGTTTTTT
TRBD2	TRBJ2-5	NA	TRBV2	CASSRRSSGGPAQETQYF	TGTGCCAGCAGCCGCAGGTCAAGCGGGGGGCCTGCCCAAGAGACCCAGTACTTC